This entry concerns a single T cell receptor beta chain. The entry originates in a study of T cells in Graves' hyperthyroidism and ophthalmopathy. V was trimmed by 11 bases and J by 4 bases, leaving 14 bases between them. The CDR3 consists of 13 residues. CDR1 and CDR2 from the germline V gene are SEHNR and FQNEAQ (reference sequence). RNA transcripts yielded amplified TCR beta CDR3 regions. With the HTBI primer set, the TCR CDR3 went through a first round of RT-PCR. Each CDR3 protein gets one entry after TCRdb re-called the multiplex PCR reads with MiXCR. Of 500,000 to 600,000 distinct CDR3 sequences in the sample, roughly 17% were seen once. Uncontrolled infection, other autoimmune disease, pregnancy or lactation led to exclusion.

The rearrangement links TRBV7-9 to TRBJ1-4; weak D call: TRBD1 (5 bases). The sequence was obtained from a woman aged 18 to 35 with Graves' hyperthyroidism. Sequenced: blood. Here the CDR3 DNA reads TGTGCCGACGGGGACTTTGTTAATGAAAAACTGTTTTTT. It translates to CADGDFVNEKLFF.